This TCR beta chain comes out of a study of blood T cell repertoires in COVID-19 (dated by TCRdb to about 2020). At the level of the whole study: Collaborator samples came from the United States, Italy and Spain and covered acute and convalescent phases of COVID-19. A freely available public database, intended as a resource for researchers studying the immune response to SARS-CoV-2, is where the repertoires were released. Samples came from the ongoing ImmuneRACE study (first 160 participants) plus 1,254 subjects from 6 global collaborators. Where HLA class I and class II types were available, the types were taken from metadata supplied by the sample provider, not from assay-based typing. Deeply sampled blood TCRbeta repertoires from subjects exposed to, actively infected with, or recovered from COVID-19 were included in the dataset. The sample metadata nearly always contained a de-identified subject ID, COVID-19 status, age in years and sex. The prospective study material was composed of cDNA or gDNA derived from T cells, B-cell-depleted T cells, or PBMCs. General study outcomes and caveats: How much clinical and demographic metadata was included differed by source and by participant, and the metadata was provided uncurated.

Collaborating institutions collected whole blood in K2EDTA tubes following their own protocols. For TCRbeta analysis, collaborators shipped samples in one of three forms: frozen whole blood, isolated PBMCs, or DNA extracted from either of those sample types. The CDR3 sequence holds 15 residues, the cysteine and phenylalanine included. CDR3 DNA is the only sequence kept; it has 45 bases, read in frame from the first base. The trim is 3 bases for V and 0 bases for J, with a gap of 12 bases between the germline ends. Reading the germline V gene gives CDR1 MGHRA and CDR2 YSYEKL. A note on this clone: The target of this receptor is not known. Base qualities were left out, and no much larger clone turns up one base away.

TCRbeta CDR3 regions were amplified from genomic DNA using the immunoSEQ Assay, a bias-controlled multiplex PCR. On the authors' methods: Within the assay, amplification of reference gene primers was used to estimate how many nucleated cells each sample contained. To quantify the absolute abundance of each unique TCRbeta CDR3 rearrangement, sequence reads were collapsed and filtered. Productive Simpson clonality was computed per sample as the square root of Simpson's diversity index over productive rearrangements. TCRdb holds this immuneACCESS table with in-frame rearrangements only. Some clones are missing; in checked studies, unresolved V genes explain under half, and the rest has no known cause. The V and J calls and the clone size are those of that table, but D and trimming were determined from the DNA. The sample table records around 130,000 clones; over 75% of these occur just once. The top ten clones comprise around 4.2% of the sample.

This receptor was obtained from a man between 60 and 75 years old with acute or convalescent COVID-19. The sequencing sample was made of peripheral blood. The sequence links TRBV4-1 to TRBJ2-7, and perhaps TRBD1 as D gene, on 5 matching bases. The CDR3 has the sequence CASSQDPGISYEQYF. At the DNA level, the sequence is TGCGCCAGCAGCCAGGATCCAGGGATCTCCTACGAGCAGTACTTC.